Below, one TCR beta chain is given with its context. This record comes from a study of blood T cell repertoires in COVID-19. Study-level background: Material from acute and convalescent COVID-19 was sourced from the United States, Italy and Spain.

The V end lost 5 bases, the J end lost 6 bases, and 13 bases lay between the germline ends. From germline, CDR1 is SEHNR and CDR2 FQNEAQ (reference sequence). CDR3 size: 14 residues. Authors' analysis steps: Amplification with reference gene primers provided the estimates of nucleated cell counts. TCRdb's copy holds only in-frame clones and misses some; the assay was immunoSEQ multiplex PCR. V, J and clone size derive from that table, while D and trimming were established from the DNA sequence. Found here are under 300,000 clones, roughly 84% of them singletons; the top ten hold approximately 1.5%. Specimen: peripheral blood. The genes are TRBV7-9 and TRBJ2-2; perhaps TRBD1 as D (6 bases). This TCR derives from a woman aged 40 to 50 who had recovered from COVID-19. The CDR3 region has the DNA TGTGCCAGCAGCCAAATACAGGGTTCCGGGGAGCTGTTTTTT. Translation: CASSQIQGSGELFF.